The 19 T cell receptor beta chains below all came from one sample that was sequenced in a study of identical twins. TCRdb redid the calling of the 5' RACE reads with MiXCR, one entry per CDR3 protein. This table holds 450,000 or so distinct CDR3 sequences, roughly 26% found once. The same specimen was also included in a second study, on T cells expressing NK-cell markers.

The sequencing sample was made of CD4+ T cells sorted from blood. These TCRs come from a young woman in good health.

This sequence joins TRBV12-3 or TRBV12-4 and TRBJ2-1; the D call may be TRBD1 or TRBD2 (5 bases each). The CDR3 extends over 14 amino acids. V was shortened by 7 bases and J by 3 bases, with 13 bases between the two germline ends. Here the CDR3 reads CASTGAWGYNEQFF. In nucleotides, the CDR3 is TGTGCCAGCACCGGGGCGTGGGGCTACAATGAGCAGTTCTTC.

V and J are TRBV12-3 or TRBV12-4 and TRBJ1-1; no reliable D call. CDR3 length: 12 residues. V lost 3 bases and J lost 10, with 12 bases in between. Here the CDR3 reads CASSFSPRGAFF. As DNA, the CDR3 is TGTGCCAGCAGTTTTTCTCCCCGGGGAGCTTTCTTT.

The J gene is TRBJ1-1, the V gene TRBV5-1; 9 positions match TRBD1. V lost 0 bases and J lost 4; bases outside the gene matches: 1. The CDR3 has 14 amino acids. Germline V gene data show CDR1 as SGHRS and CDR2 as YFSETQ. The CDR3 nucleotides read TGCGCCAGCAGCTTGGGGACAGGGGCCACTGAAGCTTTCTTT. Encoded protein: CASSLGTGATEAFF.

This rearrangement joins TRBV12-3 or TRBV12-4 to TRBJ2-5, with D unclear. The V end was cut by 5 bases, the J end by 10 bases, with 17 bases between. This CDR3 comprises 13 residues. CDR3 nucleotide sequence: TGTGCCAGCAGTCCGCGACTCCTTAGAGGCCAGTACTTC. It encodes CASSPRLLRGQYF.

The chain is built from TRBV21-1 and TRBJ2-7. TRBV21-1 is a pseudogene locus. CDR3 length: 14 residues. CDR3: CASSKTGLDYEQYF. In nucleotides, the CDR3 is TGTGCCAGCAGCAAAACGGGTCTAGACTACGAGCAGTACTTC.

V usage is TRBV5-1 and J usage is TRBJ1-4; TRBD1 agrees at 7 bases. The length of the CDR3 is 14 residues. The ends lost 7 bases at V and 8 bases at J; junction bases unmatched: 11. Germline-derived CDR1 and CDR2 are SGHRS and YFSETQ. The CDR3 nucleotides read TGCGCCAGCCGGCCTGACAGGGTGGGAGAAAAACTGTTTTTT. Translating gives CASRPDRVGEKLFF.

This clonotype was seen more than once but under ten times. The chain combines TRBV6-1 with TRBJ1-2, with 9 bases fitting TRBD1. The CDR3 covers 15 residues. The V segment lost 6 bases and the J segment 8 bases; nucleotides outside the gene matches: 13. Per the germline V gene, CDR1 is MNHNS and CDR2 is SASEGT. In DNA, the CDR3 is TGTGCCAGCAGAAATCGACAGGGGGAAGGGGCGGGCTACACCTTC. Protein product: CASRNRQGEGAGYTF.

This chain joins TRBV5-1 and TRBJ2-3, with D possibly being TRBD1 (5 bases). The V gene's germline CDR1 is SGHRS and CDR2 YFSETQ. V lost 4 bases and J lost 9, with 12 bases in between. This CDR3 contains 12 residues. CDR3 in amino acids: CASSPTQGTQYF. In nucleotides, the CDR3 is TGCGCCAGCAGCCCGACTCAGGGAACGCAGTATTTT.

This clonotype has just a few counts. The chain joins TRBV10-3 to TRBJ2-3; a weak D match, TRBD2 (5 bases). CDR1 ENHRY and CDR2 SYGVKD come from the germline V gene. V lost 5 bases and J 3 bases, leaving 6 bases between the germline ends. CDR3 length: 12 residues. This CDR3 reads CAISTGTDTQYF. CDR3 DNA sequence: TGTGCCATCAGTACGGGGACAGATACGCAGTATTTT.

The J gene is TRBJ2-7, the V gene TRBV6-2 or TRBV6-3, with D possibly TRBD2 on 5 matching bases. The CDR3 runs to 13 residues. Germline lookup yields CDR1 MNHEY and CDR2 SVGEGT. V dropped 2 bases and J dropped 7 bases, with 12 bases sitting between them. The CDR3 sequence is CASSYTRRGEQYF. The CDR3 DNA follows: TGTGCCAGCAGTTACACTCGAAGAGGGGAGCAGTACTTC.

The chain carries TRBV6-1 and TRBJ2-1, with 10 bases aligning to TRBD2. CDR3 size: 15 residues. Germline V lookup: CDR1 MNHNS, CDR2 SASEGT. Germline trimming cut 6 bases from V and 6 bases from J; bases unmatched to any gene: 8. Here the CDR3 reads CASRIRAGGSNEQFF. CDR3 DNA sequence: TGTGCCAGCAGAATACGAGCGGGAGGGTCCAATGAGCAGTTCTTC.

The rearrangement uses TRBV7-2 and TRBJ2-7, with 10 bases identical to TRBD2. The V gene end was trimmed by 5 bases and the J gene end by 2 bases; junction bases not matched to a gene: 9. CDR1 is SGHTA and CDR2 is FQGNSA in the germline V gene. The CDR3 has 16 amino acids. The CDR3 DNA reads TGTGCCAGCAGCCAGGAACGACTAGCGGGCCCCTACGAGCAGTACTTC. Translation gives CASSQERLAGPYEQYF. The variable domain in full, with the rest retrieved from reference TRBV7-2 and TRBJ2-7, is GAGVSQSPSNKVTEKGKDVELRCDPISGHTALYWYRQSLGQGLEFLIYFQGNSAPDKSGLPSDRFSAERTGGSVSTLTIQRTQQEDSAVYLCASSQERLAGPYEQYFGPGTRLTVT.

The genes are TRBV10-3 and TRBJ2-1, with D possibly matching TRBD2 (5 bases). CDR3 size: 16 residues. The germline CDR1 and CDR2 sequences are ENHRY and SYGVKD. V was clipped by 0 bases and J by 6 bases, with 15 bases between them. CDR3 in amino acids: CAISESMRTGINEQFF. For the CDR3, the DNA is TGTGCCATCAGTGAGTCGATGCGTACCGGGATCAATGAGCAGTTCTTC.

This chain links TRBV10-3 with TRBJ2-7, with 9 bases identical to TRBD2. This CDR3 spans 17 amino acids. Germline-derived CDR1 and CDR2 are ENHRY and SYGVKD. J was trimmed by 5 bases and V by 4 bases; bases with no gene match: 15. CDR3 loop: CAISGILGRGGLDEQYF. Here the CDR3 DNA reads TGTGCCATCAGTGGAATCTTGGGGCGGGGGGGCCTAGACGAGCAGTACTTC.

This clonotype was seen once. The gene calls are TRBV6-2 or TRBV6-3 and TRBJ2-2; TRBD2 matches 7 bases. Germline-derived CDR1 and CDR2 are MNHEY and SVGEGT. The CDR3 extends over 15 amino acids. V trimming: 2 bases; J trimming: 6 bases; junction bases outside the gene matches: 6. In DNA form, the CDR3 reads TGTGCCAGCAGTTACGGGGGACTACAGTCCGGGGAGCTGTTTTTT. Translated, it gives CASSYGGLQSGELFF.

This clonotype occurred a few times. The chain is built from TRBV24-1 and TRBJ2-4, with D uncertain. Trimming stripped 0 bases from V and 9 bases from J, with 5 bases between. Germline CDR1 and CDR2: KGHDR and SFDVKD. The CDR3 is 12 residues long. In nucleotides, the CDR3 is TGTGCCACCAGTGATTTGCTTGGCATTCAGTACTTC. This encodes CATSDLLGIQYF.

The V call is TRBV5-1, the J call TRBJ2-7; D is undetermined. The CDR3 runs 16 residues. From germline, CDR1 is SGHRS and CDR2 YFSETQ. The germline V and J ends were trimmed by 4 bases and 3 bases, with 20 bases remaining between them. The CDR3 DNA reads as TGCGCCAGCAGCCCCGACACGGGCAAGACCTTCTACGAGCAGTACTTC. This codes for CASSPDTGKTFYEQYF.

This clonotype turned up a few times. The rearrangement links TRBV7-2 to TRBJ1-2; D ambiguous. CDR1 is SGHTA, CDR2 FQGNSA, per germline. The CDR3 runs 13 residues. V lost 0 bases and J 7 bases, leaving 9 bases between the germline ends. CDR3: CASSLAPLGGYTF. The DNA for the CDR3 is TGTGCCAGCAGCTTAGCACCGTTAGGTGGCTACACCTTC.

The V call is TRBV27, the J call TRBJ2-1; a weak D match, TRBD2 (6 bases). The CDR3 is made up of 14 amino acids. CDR1 is MNHEY, CDR2 SMNVEV, per germline (reference sequence). V was trimmed by 5 bases and J by 6 bases, leaving 14 bases between them. This CDR3 is CASSELAALNEQFF. As DNA, the CDR3 is TGTGCCAGCAGTGAACTAGCAGCTCTCAATGAGCAGTTCTTC.